This entry concerns a single TCR beta chain. Its antigen remains unidentified. No quality values exist for individual bases; no much larger clone is one base distant. The sample comes from a study of blood T cell repertoires in COVID-19 (dated by TCRdb to the early 2020s). For the wider study: The collaborator samples originated in the United States, Italy and Spain and spanned the acute and convalescent phases of COVID-19. The prospective study material was composed of cDNA or gDNA derived from T cells, B-cell-depleted T cells, or PBMCs. The dataset comprised deeply sampled blood TCRbeta repertoires from subjects exposed to, actively infected with, or recovered from COVID-19. The repertoires were released in a freely available public database meant as a resource for research on the immune response to SARS-CoV-2. The samples were drawn from two sources: the first 160 participants of the ongoing ImmuneRACE study, and 1,200 or so subjects contributed by 6 global collaborators. A de-identified subject ID, COVID-19 status, age in years and sex were almost always included in the sample metadata. Where HLA class I and class II types were available, the types were taken from metadata supplied by the sample provider, not from assay-based typing.

The immunoSEQ Assay, a bias-controlled multiplex PCR, was used to amplify TCRbeta CDR3 regions from genomic DNA. The study's processing was this. The number of nucleated cells in each sample was estimated from the amplification of reference gene primers within the assay. To quantify the absolute abundance of each unique TCRbeta CDR3 rearrangement, sequence reads were collapsed and filtered. For each sample, productive Simpson clonality was calculated as the square root of Simpson's diversity index across productive rearrangements. Sourced from immuneACCESS, this table was stored by TCRdb with only in-frame sequences that have V and J called. A share of the clones is absent; for the studies checked, an unresolved V gene accounts for under half, and the remainder has no known explanation. V, J and clone size reflect that table, while D and trimming were determined from the DNA. A total of about 160,000 clones appear in this sample, over 75% of them only once. The biggest ten clones account for 11% of the sample.

What the work shows at the level of the full study, not this receptor alone: The quantity of clinical and demographic metadata differed by source and by participant and was supplied without curation.

Whole blood was collected in K2EDTA tubes by collaborating institutions according to the institutions' own protocols. For TCRbeta analysis, collaborators shipped samples in one of three forms: frozen whole blood, isolated PBMCs, or DNA extracted from either of those sample types. Trimming removed 0 bases from V and 0 bases from J, leaving 6 bases between the germline ends. Including cysteine and phenylalanine, the CDR3 has 15 amino acids. Just CDR3 DNA is preserved here, 45 bases in frame from base 1. CDR1 and CDR2 were assigned from the germline V gene as LGHNA and YNFKEQ. The material sequenced was peripheral blood. The rearrangement combines TRBV4-2 with TRBJ1-5; no D segment can be confidently identified. This TCR was recovered from a man in his sixties with active or convalescent COVID-19. CDR3 loop: CASSQDPLSNQPQHF. Here is the DNA: TGTGCCAGCAGCCAAGATCCCCTTAGCAATCAGCCCCAGCATTTT.